The entry below describes one TCR beta chain. Clones were sequenced by immunoSEQ multiplex PCR, and TCRdb holds only the in-frame ones, with some missing. The data hold 100,000 or so clones, with about 78% observed a single time. The data belong to a study of blood T cell repertoires in COVID-19. V lost 5 bases, J lost 0 bases, and 10 bases lay in between. Germline V CDR1 and CDR2: SEHNR, FQNEAQ (reference sequence). The length of the CDR3 is 14 residues. Sequenced: peripheral blood. The receptor was derived from a woman over 75 with acute or convalescent COVID-19. This chain joins TRBV7-9 and TRBJ1-1; perhaps TRBD1 as D (5 bases). The chain's CDR3 is CASSRGTLNTEAFF. The CDR3 bases are TGTGCCAGCAGCCGAGGGACTTTGAACACTGAAGCTTTCTTT. Together with reference TRBV7-9 and TRBJ1-1, the CDR3 gives the full variable domain: DTGVSQNPRHKITKRGQNVTFRCDPISEHNRLYWYRQTLGQGPEFLTYFQNEAQLEKSRLLSDRFSAERPKGSFSTLEIQRTEQGDSAMYLCASSRGTLNTEAFFGQGTRLTVV.